One sample yielded the 3 T cell receptor beta chains listed below, sequenced in a study of regulatory T cells in long-lasting Graves disease. Investigators prepared the TCR beta libraries by applying iRepertoire HTBI primers and Arm-PCR of CDR3 regions. A single record per CDR3 protein comes from TCRdb applying MiXCR to the multiplex PCR reads. The top ten hold roughly 7% of the sample, which has 400,000 to 500,000 distinct CDR3 sequences, roughly 21% seen once. Indicated time point: persistent/refractory GD, antithyroid drugs over 5 years with positive TRAb. PBMCs were the source of the RNA used for TCR sequencing. The specimen was peripheral blood mononuclear cells (PBMCs), collected when the disease was refractory, from a patient treated with antithyroid drugs. These receptors came from a female donor with Graves disease.

A few counts support this clonotype. The V gene is TRBV6-1, the J gene TRBJ2-3; weak D call: TRBD2 (6 bases). Germline CDR1 and CDR2: MNHNS and SASEGT. Trimming stripped 6 bases from V and 6 bases from J, with 28 bases between. CDR3 length: 18 amino acids. The CDR3 nucleotides are TGTGCCAGCAGCTATCAAGGGAGGCGGGGCGGACCCTCGGATACGCAGTATTTT. It specifies CASSYQGRRGGPSDTQYF.

In its sample, this clonotype was seen many times. An end of the junction differs from the germline gene, which may be a read error. The CDR3: CASRLSGVWNTEAFF. CDR3 nucleotides: TGTGCCAGCAGGTTATCCGGGGTTTGGAATACTGAAGCTTTCTTT. This sequence joins TRBV28 and TRBJ1-1, with D hard to call. Germline assignment: CDR1 MDHEN and CDR2 SYDVKM. This CDR3 is built from 15 residues.

The chain is built from TRBV5-6 and TRBJ2-4, with D possibly matching TRBD1 (5 bases). V dropped 3 bases and J dropped 6 bases, with 19 bases sitting between them. The CDR3 covers 16 residues. CDR1 and CDR2 from the germline V gene are SGHDT and YYEEEE. CDR3 coding DNA: TGTGCCAGCAGCTGGCAGGGCCTCCGGCGAGCAAACATTCAGTACTTC. This gives the protein CASSWQGLRRANIQYF.